One and the same sample provided the 13 T cell receptor beta chains below, sequenced in a study of identical twins. MiXCR, run by TCRdb on the 5' RACE reads, gives a single entry per CDR3 protein. This sample carries more than 600,000 distinct CDR3 sequences, roughly 18% of them seen once, and the ten largest clones take roughly 14%. These records were also assigned to another study, of T cells expressing NK-cell markers.

The specimen was PBMCs. The receptors originated from a woman aged 18-29 years in good health.

This clonotype has just a few counts. The chain joins TRBV7-9 to TRBJ2-7; TRBD2 is a possible D gene (5 bases). The CDR3 length is 13 residues. The germline V and J ends were trimmed by 1 base and 3 bases, with 7 bases remaining between them. Looked up from germline, CDR1 is SEHNR and CDR2 is FQNEAQ (reference sequence). CDR3 loop: CASSLGGIYEQYF. CDR3 nucleotides: TGTGCCAGCAGCTTAGGAGGGATCTACGAGCAGTACTTC.

The V gene is TRBV20-1, the J gene TRBJ2-7; 9 bases align to TRBD1. The CDR3 is 15 amino acids. Germline assignment: CDR1 DFQATT and CDR2 SNEGSKA (reference sequence). The ends lost 4 bases at V and 2 bases at J; junction bases unmatched: 9. Written as DNA, the CDR3 is TGCAGTGCTAAAGCACTGACAGGGGGGGCCTACGAGCAGTACTTC. It yields the protein CSAKALTGGAYEQYF.

Only a few counts were recorded for this clonotype. V is TRBV5-1 and J is TRBJ2-3, with TRBD1 matching 8 bases. After removal of 1 base from V and 0 bases from J, the junction contained 13 bases not matched to a gene. The CDR3 is 19 amino acids. CDR1 is SGHRS, CDR2 YFSETQ, per germline. In DNA, the CDR3 is TGCGCCAGCAGCTTGCAGGGGGCCGGATCGGCCCGTAGCACAGATACGCAGTATTTT. It translates to CASSLQGAGSARSTDTQYF.

This clonotype was recorded a few times. The chain uses TRBV27 and TRBJ2-7; D is ambiguous. Looked up from germline, CDR1 is MNHEY and CDR2 is SMNVEV (reference sequence). Between the trimmed V and J ends, which lost 2 bases and 4 bases, there was a span of 9 bases. This CDR3 region has 13 residues. The CDR3 here is CASSLNSDYEQYF. CDR3 DNA sequence: TGTGCCAGCAGTTTAAACAGTGATTACGAGCAGTACTTC.

In this sample, this clonotype turned up a few times. V is TRBV4-3 and J is TRBJ2-1, with 8 bases lining up with TRBD1. The V segment lost 0 bases and the J segment 1 base; nucleotides outside the gene matches: 14. Per germline, CDR1 LGHNA and CDR2 YSLEER. This CDR3 comprises 20 residues. CDR3 residues: CASSQDSETGALGSYNEQFF. The CDR3 DNA is TGCGCCAGCAGCCAAGATTCGGAGACAGGGGCCCTGGGGTCCTACAATGAGCAGTTCTTC.

The V and J genes are TRBV6-1 and TRBJ2-1; TRBD2 matches at 10 bases. V shed 6 bases, J shed 5 bases, and the junction held 4 bases outside the gene matches. The CDR3 has 14 residues. Germline V lookup: CDR1 MNHNS, CDR2 SASEGT. The CDR3 loop reads CASSSSGRNNEQFF. CDR3 bases: TGTGCCAGCAGCTCTAGCGGGAGAAACAATGAGCAGTTCTTC.

The chain uses TRBV12-3 or TRBV12-4 and TRBJ1-1, with D perhaps TRBD1 (5 bases). V was trimmed by 5 bases and J by 8 bases, leaving 21 bases between them. The CDR3 consists of 15 residues. CDR3 region: CASSGPLTGTPEAFF. The CDR3 DNA reads TGTGCCAGCAGTGGTCCCTTGACCGGGACGCCCGAAGCTTTCTTT.

This clonotype came up many times. The junction does not match germline at one end; this may be a read error. The chain combines TRBV6-6 with TRBJ2-3; D remains ambiguous. This CDR3 region has 10 residues. Germline V gene lookup returns CDR1 MNHNY and CDR2 SVGAGI (reference sequence). The CDR3, as DNA: TGCGCCGTGGGTTCAGATACGCAGTATTTT. Amino acid sequence: CAVGSDTQYF.

This clonotype came up a few times. This chain connects TRBV6-1 to TRBJ2-7; 7 positions agree with TRBD2. In germline, CDR1 is MNHNS, CDR2 SASEGT. The ends lost 8 bases at V and 3 bases at J; junction bases unmatched: 16. The CDR3 consists of 16 residues. As DNA, the CDR3 is TGTGCCAGCCGCCGAGCCTCGACTAGCCCTAACTACGAGCAGTACTTC. The encoded protein is CASRRASTSPNYEQYF.

This clonotype was seen more than once but under ten times. V and J are TRBV7-8 and TRBJ2-7; TRBD2 aligns across 8 bases. J gave up 3 bases and V 1 base, and 2 bases lay outside the gene matches. The CDR3 contains 14 residues. CDR1 SGHVS and CDR2 FQNEAQ come from the germline V gene. CDR3 sequence reads: CASSLGTSLYEQYF. CDR3 in DNA: TGTGCCAGCAGCTTAGGGACTAGCCTCTACGAGCAGTACTTC.

This rearrangement joins TRBV20-1 to TRBJ2-7; D is unresolved. Trimming stripped 0 bases from V and 0 bases from J, with 15 bases between. The CDR3 loop spans 16 amino acids. Germline V gene lookup returns CDR1 DFQATT and CDR2 SNEGSKA (reference sequence). In DNA, the CDR3 is TGCAGTGCTAGAGATTTACTGACTGCAAGCTCCTACGAGCAGTACTTC. This translates into CSARDLLTASSYEQYF.

Only a few counts were recorded for this clonotype. The chain couples TRBV6-2 or TRBV6-3 to TRBJ2-1, with D uncertain. Germline CDR1 reads MNHEY; CDR2 reads SVGEGT. CDR3 length equals 17 residues. Trimming took off 2 bases at V and 0 bases at J, with 14 bases between the two ends. Here the CDR3 reads CASSYRPSWSSYNEQFF. CDR3 nucleotide sequence: TGTGCCAGCAGTTACCGGCCCTCCTGGAGCTCCTACAATGAGCAGTTCTTC.

This clonotype has more than one count but fewer than ten. The chain has TRBV24-1 and TRBJ2-5, with 11 nucleotides matching TRBD1. The CDR3 is made up of 18 amino acids. The V and J ends lost 4 bases and 4 bases, in that order; junction bases with no gene match: 13. Germline CDR1 and CDR2: KGHDR and SFDVKD. The CDR3 here is CATSDGRRTGGPGETQYF. The DNA for the CDR3 is TGTGCCACCAGTGACGGGCGAAGGACAGGGGGCCCCGGAGAGACCCAGTACTTC.